This passage covers 16 T cell receptor beta chains from one sample sequenced in a study of T-cell reconstitution after alpha-beta-depleted transplantation in children. Unique molecular identifiers were built into the TCRbeta library. TCRdb re-called the PCR reads with MiXCR, one entry per CDR3 protein. This table has 300,000 to 350,000 distinct CDR3 sequences, 15% to 20% appearing once. The sequencing used PBMCs, mostly from graft donor cells, collected 360 days after TCRalphabeta/CD19-depleted stem cell transplant. The receptors shown here come from a male patient between 2 and 10 years old who had a stem cell transplant for acute lymphoblastic leukemia, so the T cells may come from the graft donor.

This clonotype occurred a few times. This chain connects TRBV27 to TRBJ2-3; D is perhaps TRBD2 (6 bases). CDR1 MNHEY and CDR2 SMNVEV come from the germline V gene (reference sequence). The CDR3 has 20 amino acids. V shed 1 base and J shed 0 bases, with 23 bases lying between them. CDR3 in amino acids: CASSLYLPRPGERSTDTQYF. The CDR3, as DNA: TGTGCCAGCAGTTTATACCTCCCCAGACCGGGAGAGAGGAGCACAGATACGCAGTATTTT.

This clonotype was detected a few times. The V gene is TRBV29-1, the J gene TRBJ2-6; D remains unclear. V lost 5 bases to trimming and J lost 4 bases, with 15 bases between them. This CDR3 comprises 15 residues. Germline lookup yields CDR1 SQVTM and CDR2 ANQGSEA. The CDR3 loop reads CSVFVTGKGANVLTF. The CDR3 DNA is TGCAGCGTTTTTGTTACTGGTAAAGGGGCCAACGTCCTGACTTTC.

The sample holds many counts of this clonotype. This chain joins TRBV27 and TRBJ1-2; 8 nucleotides agree with TRBD1. Germline V gene sequence: CDR1 MNHEY, CDR2 SMNVEV (reference sequence). J lost 6 bases, V lost 0 bases, and 6 bases had no gene match. The CDR3 length is 15 residues. CDR3 sequence (DNA): TGTGCCAGCAGTTTATCGGCAGGGGGCGGCAATGGCTACACCTTC. Amino acids: CASSLSAGGGNGYTF.

This clonotype was counted only a few times. The V call is TRBV12-3 or TRBV12-4, the J call TRBJ2-7, with 7 bases fitting TRBD2. The CDR3 has 16 residues. V gave up 6 bases and J gave up 1 base; unmatched junction bases: 12. The CDR3 DNA reads as TGTGCCAGCAGCCCTTCGCGGGAGAGGAAATCCTACGAGCAGTACTTC. Residues: CASSPSRERKSYEQYF.

The rearrangement joins TRBV27 to TRBJ1-6; a weak D match, TRBD1 (6 bases). The ends were cut back, 2 bases at V and 0 bases at J, with 11 bases in the middle. This CDR3 contains 17 residues. Germline V CDR1 and CDR2: MNHEY, SMNVEV (reference sequence). CDR3 loop: CASSLTGRSSYNSPLHF. CDR3 DNA: TGTGCCAGCAGTTTAACAGGGAGGAGCTCCTATAATTCACCCCTCCACTTT.

This clonotype was counted a few times. V usage is TRBV20-1 and J usage is TRBJ2-1, with no clear D. Germline V lookup: CDR1 DFQATT, CDR2 SNEGSKA (reference sequence). The CDR3 is 13 amino acids. Trimming cost V 2 bases and J 2 bases, with 7 bases left between them. CDR3 in amino acids: CSARINAYNEQFF. CDR3 nucleotide sequence: TGCAGTGCTAGAATAAATGCCTACAATGAGCAGTTCTTC.

The chain combines TRBV4-2 with TRBJ2-7; 12 bases fit TRBD2. CDR1 is LGHNA and CDR2 is YNFKEQ in the germline V gene. The CDR3 covers 18 residues. The J segment lost 1 base and the V segment lost 2 bases, leaving 9 bases of the junction unmatched. The CDR3 here is CASSQRLAGVGRSYEQYF. CDR3 bases: TGTGCCAGCAGCCAACGACTAGCGGGAGTGGGTAGGTCCTACGAGCAGTACTTC.

In this sample, this clonotype turned up many times. The J gene is TRBJ2-7, the V gene TRBV7-9; maybe TRBD1 (5 bases). Germline V gives CDR1 SEHNR, CDR2 FQNEAQ (reference sequence). This CDR3 is built from 16 residues. The V and J ends lost 5 bases and 2 bases respectively, with 19 bases between them. This chain's CDR3 is CASSPEYSGYPYEQYF. As DNA, the CDR3 is TGTGCCAGCAGCCCTGAGTATTCAGGGTACCCCTACGAGCAGTACTTC.

The chain is built from TRBV4-2 and TRBJ1-4, with D perhaps matching TRBD1 (5 bases). Trimming cost V 1 base and J 6 bases, with 15 bases left between them. The germline V gene has CDR1 LGHNA and CDR2 YNFKEQ. CDR3 length equals 16 residues. As DNA, the CDR3 is TGTGCCAGCAGCCAAGTACCCGGGACCTTTGATGAAAAACTGTTTTTT. It yields the protein CASSQVPGTFDEKLFF.

V gene TRBV4-2 combines with J gene TRBJ2-4, with D possibly being TRBD1 or TRBD2 (5 bases each). V was trimmed by 3 bases and J by 2 bases, leaving 14 bases between them. CDR3 size: 16 residues. The V gene's germline CDR1 is LGHNA and CDR2 YNFKEQ. CDR3 loop: CASSHRDAGTKNIQYF. The CDR3, as DNA: TGTGCCAGCAGCCACCGGGACGCCGGGACCAAAAACATTCAGTACTTC.

The genes are TRBV6-1 and TRBJ1-1, with 7 bases fitting TRBD1. CDR3 length: 15 amino acids. From germline, CDR1 is MNHNS and CDR2 SASEGT. Germline trimming cut 6 bases from V and 1 base from J; bases unmatched to any gene: 8. The CDR3 DNA reads TGTGCCAGCAGAAGGACAGGAAGCTCGAACACTGAAGCTTTCTTT. It translates to CASRRTGSSNTEAFF.

This chain uses TRBV11-2 with TRBJ2-5; D might be TRBD2 (7 bases). CDR1 is SGHAT and CDR2 is FQNNGV in the germline V gene. Trimming removed 4 bases at V and 0 bases at J, with 21 bases between. The CDR3 contains 18 residues. The CDR3 DNA reads as TGTGCCAGCAGCTGGGGTCCACAGGGAGGGCCGTACCAAGAGACCCAGTACTTC. Translation: CASSWGPQGGPYQETQYF.

This clonotype was counted at least ten times. This chain uses TRBV13 with TRBJ1-4; D is perhaps TRBD1 (5 bases). Germline V gives CDR1 PRHDT, CDR2 FYEKMQ (reference sequence). The CDR3 length is 12 residues. Trimming cost V 8 bases and J 5 bases, with 9 bases left between them. The CDR3 DNA is TGTGCCAGCTGCTACAGGAATGAAAAACTGTTTTTT. Encoded protein: CASCYRNEKLFF.

This clonotype was observed a few times. The rearrangement uses TRBV6-6 and TRBJ2-1; D call uncertain. CDR3 length equals 12 residues. V shed 7 bases and J shed 15 bases, with 19 bases lying between them. Germline V CDR1 and CDR2: MNHNY, SVGAGI (reference sequence). CDR3 sequence (DNA): TGTGCCAGCATGGACCGGCCTGAAGTGCGGTTCTTC. This gives the protein CASMDRPEVRFF.

This clonotype was found a few times. The rearrangement uses TRBV7-6 and TRBJ2-2, with no clear D. The V end was cut by 2 bases, the J end by 4 bases, with 11 bases between. In germline, CDR1 is SGHVS, CDR2 FNYEAQ. This CDR3 spans 15 amino acids. This chain's CDR3 is CASSLITGRTGELFF. The CDR3, as DNA: TGTGCCAGCAGCTTAATAACGGGTCGCACCGGGGAGCTGTTTTTT.

Many counts were recorded for this clonotype. The chain links TRBV4-1 to TRBJ2-1; D is undetermined. Between the trimmed V and J ends, which lost 4 bases and 8 bases, there was a span of 15 bases. Germline V gene data show CDR1 as MGHRA and CDR2 as YSYEKL. The CDR3 runs 14 residues. The CDR3 sequence: CASSRREANDEQFF. CDR3 coding DNA: TGCGCCAGCAGCCGTAGAGAGGCCAATGATGAGCAGTTCTTC.